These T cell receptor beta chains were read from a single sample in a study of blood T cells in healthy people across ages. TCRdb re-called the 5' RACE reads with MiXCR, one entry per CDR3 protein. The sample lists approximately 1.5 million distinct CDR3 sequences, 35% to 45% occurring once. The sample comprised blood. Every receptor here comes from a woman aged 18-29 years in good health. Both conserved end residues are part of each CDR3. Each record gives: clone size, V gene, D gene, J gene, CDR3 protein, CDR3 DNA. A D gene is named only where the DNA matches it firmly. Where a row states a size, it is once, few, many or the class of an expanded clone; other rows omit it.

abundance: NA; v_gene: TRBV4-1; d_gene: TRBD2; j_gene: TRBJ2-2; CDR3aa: CASSGPNGGGANTGELFF; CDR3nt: TGCGCCAGCAGTGGACCGAACGGCGGGGGAGCGAACACCGGGGAGCTGTTTTTT
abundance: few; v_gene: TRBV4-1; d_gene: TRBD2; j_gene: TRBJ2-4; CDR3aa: CASSQSGLAVNIQYF; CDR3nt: TGCGCCAGCAGCCAAAGTGGGCTAGCGGTTAACATTCAGTACTTC
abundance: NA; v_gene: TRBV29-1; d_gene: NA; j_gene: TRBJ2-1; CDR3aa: CSVDGVPRSYNEQFF; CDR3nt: TGCAGCGTTGATGGGGTCCCCCGCTCCTACAATGAGCAGTTCTTC
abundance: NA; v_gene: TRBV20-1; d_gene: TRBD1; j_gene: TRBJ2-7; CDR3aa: CSITGTGAYGQYF; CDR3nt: TGCAGTATAACCGGGACAGGGGCCTACGGGCAGTACTTC
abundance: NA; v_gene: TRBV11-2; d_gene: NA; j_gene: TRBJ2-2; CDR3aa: CASSPFPRGGELFF; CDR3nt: TGTGCCAGCAGCCCCTTTCCACGGGGCGGGGAGCTGTTTTTT
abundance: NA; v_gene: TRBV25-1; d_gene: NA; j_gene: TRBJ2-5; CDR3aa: CASSPPESPYIEQYF; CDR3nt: TGTGCCAGCAGCCCCCCAGAGAGCCCCTACATTGAGCAGTACTTC
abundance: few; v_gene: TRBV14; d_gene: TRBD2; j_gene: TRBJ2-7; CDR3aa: CASSQGLAGGNYYEQYF; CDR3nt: TGTGCCAGCAGCCAAGGACTAGCGGGAGGGAATTACTACGAGCAGTACTTC
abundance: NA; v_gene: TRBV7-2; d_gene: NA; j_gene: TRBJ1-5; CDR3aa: CASSLARQHNQPQHF; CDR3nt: TGTGCCAGCAGCTTAGCGCGACAGCACAATCAGCCCCAGCATTTT
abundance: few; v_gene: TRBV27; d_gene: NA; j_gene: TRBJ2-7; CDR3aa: CASSLSRALGEQYF; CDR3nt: TGTGCCAGCAGCCTATCCAGGGCCCTAGGCGAGCAGTACTTC
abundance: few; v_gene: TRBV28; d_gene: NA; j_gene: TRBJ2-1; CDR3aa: CASSLRLHYNEQFF; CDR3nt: TGTGCCAGCAGTTTACGGCTACACTACAATGAGCAGTTCTTC
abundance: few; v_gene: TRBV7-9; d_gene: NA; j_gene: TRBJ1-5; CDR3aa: CASSLARGASNQPQHF; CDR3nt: TGTGCCAGCAGCTTAGCGAGAGGGGCTAGCAATCAGCCCCAGCATTTT
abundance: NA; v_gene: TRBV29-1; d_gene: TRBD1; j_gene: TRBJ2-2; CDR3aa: CSVADRGRTGELFF; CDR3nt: TGCAGCGTGGCGGACAGGGGGAGGACCGGGGAGCTGTTTTTT
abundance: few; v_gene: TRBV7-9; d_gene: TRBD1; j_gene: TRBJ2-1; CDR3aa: CASGGQGPLEQFF; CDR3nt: TGTGCCAGCGGGGGACAGGGTCCCCTAGAGCAGTTCTTC
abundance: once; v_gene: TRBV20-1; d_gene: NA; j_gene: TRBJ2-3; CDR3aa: CSAQIGDTQYF; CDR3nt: TGCAGTGCTCAAATAGGGGATACGCAGTATTTT
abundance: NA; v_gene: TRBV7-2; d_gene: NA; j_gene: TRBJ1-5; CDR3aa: CASSLQHGANQPQHF; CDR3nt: TGTGCCAGCAGCCTGCAACACGGGGCTAACCAGCCCCAGCATTTT
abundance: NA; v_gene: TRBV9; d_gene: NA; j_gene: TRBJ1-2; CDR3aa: CASSVGSLGYDYTF; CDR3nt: TGTGCCAGCAGCGTAGGCAGTCTCGGCTATGACTACACCTTC
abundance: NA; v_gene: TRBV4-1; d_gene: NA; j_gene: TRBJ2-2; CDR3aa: CASSRPDRTYTGELFF; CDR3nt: TGCGCCAGCAGCCGACCGGACAGAACCTATACCGGGGAGCTGTTTTTT
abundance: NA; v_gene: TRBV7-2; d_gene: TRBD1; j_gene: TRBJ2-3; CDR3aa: CASSLGQGAFGADTQYF; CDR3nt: TGTGCCAGCAGCTTAGGACAGGGGGCTTTTGGGGCAGATACGCAGTATTTT
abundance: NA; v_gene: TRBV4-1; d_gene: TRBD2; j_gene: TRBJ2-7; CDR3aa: CASSPLVGTSGRSSYEQYF; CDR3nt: TGCGCCAGCAGCCCTTTGGTAGGGACTAGCGGGAGAAGCTCCTACGAGCAGTACTTC
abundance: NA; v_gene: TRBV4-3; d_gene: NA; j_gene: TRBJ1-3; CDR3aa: CASTASTRRGNTIYF; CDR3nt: TGCGCCAGCACGGCTTCAACACGGCGGGGAAACACCATATATTTT
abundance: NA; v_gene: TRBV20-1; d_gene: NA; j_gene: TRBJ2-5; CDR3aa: CSALWTAFGTQYF; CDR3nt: TGCAGTGCCCTTTGGACTGCCTTTGGGACCCAGTACTTC
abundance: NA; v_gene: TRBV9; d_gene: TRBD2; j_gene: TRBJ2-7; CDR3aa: CASSVGTRTSGDYEQYF; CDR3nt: TGTGCCAGCAGCGTAGGCACCCGGACTAGCGGGGACTACGAGCAGTACTTC
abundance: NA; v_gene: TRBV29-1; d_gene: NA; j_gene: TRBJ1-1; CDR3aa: CSVGVDTEAFF; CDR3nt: TGCAGCGTTGGGGTTGACACTGAAGCTTTCTTT
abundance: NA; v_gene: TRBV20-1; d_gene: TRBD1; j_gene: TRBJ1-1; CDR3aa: CSANRGRGNTEAFF; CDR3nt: TGCAGTGCAAACAGGGGGCGAGGGAACACTGAAGCTTTCTTT
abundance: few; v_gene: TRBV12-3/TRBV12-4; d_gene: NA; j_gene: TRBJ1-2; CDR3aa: CASSPTGLGGYGYTF; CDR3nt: TGTGCCAGCAGTCCGACAGGCCTTGGTGGCTATGGCTACACCTTC
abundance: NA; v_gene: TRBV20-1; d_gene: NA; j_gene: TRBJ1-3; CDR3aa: CSAMRALSGNTIYF; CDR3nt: TGCAGTGCTATGCGGGCCCTCTCTGGAAACACCATATATTTT
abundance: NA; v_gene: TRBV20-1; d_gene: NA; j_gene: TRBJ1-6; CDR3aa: CSARVAGKENSPLHF; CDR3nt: TGCAGTGCTAGAGTCGCCGGGAAGGAAAATTCACCCCTCCACTTT
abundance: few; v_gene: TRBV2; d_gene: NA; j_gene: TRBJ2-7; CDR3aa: CASMGVEGGSYEQYF; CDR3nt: TGTGCCAGCATGGGAGTTGAGGGGGGCTCCTACGAGCAGTACTTC
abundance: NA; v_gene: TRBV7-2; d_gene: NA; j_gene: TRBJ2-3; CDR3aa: CASSLEPGDTQYF; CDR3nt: TGTGCCAGCAGCTTAGAACCAGGCGATACGCAGTATTTT
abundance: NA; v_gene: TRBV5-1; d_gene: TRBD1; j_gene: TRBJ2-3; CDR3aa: CASSRRDRGGTDTQYF; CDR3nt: TGCGCCAGCAGCAGAAGGGACAGGGGCGGCACAGATACGCAGTATTTT
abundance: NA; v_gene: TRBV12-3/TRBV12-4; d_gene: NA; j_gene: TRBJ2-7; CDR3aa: CASSLMGLGYEQYF; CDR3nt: TGTGCCAGCAGTTTAATGGGGCTTGGCTACGAGCAGTACTTC
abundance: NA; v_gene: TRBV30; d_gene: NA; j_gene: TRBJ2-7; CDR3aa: CAWSMTDYEQYF; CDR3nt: TGTGCCTGGAGTATGACAGACTACGAGCAGTACTTC
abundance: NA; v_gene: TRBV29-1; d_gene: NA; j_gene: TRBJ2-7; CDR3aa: CSVHGGVVYEQYF; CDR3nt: TGCAGCGTTCACGGGGGAGTTGTCTACGAGCAGTACTTC
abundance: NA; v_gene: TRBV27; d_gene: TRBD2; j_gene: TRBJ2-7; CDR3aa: CASSALAGGPEQYF; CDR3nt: TGTGCCAGCAGTGCGCTAGCGGGAGGGCCCGAGCAGTACTTC
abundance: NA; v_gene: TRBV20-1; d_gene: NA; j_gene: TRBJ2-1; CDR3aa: CSASYIRSQFF; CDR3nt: TGCAGTGCTAGCTATATTCGATCGCAGTTCTTC
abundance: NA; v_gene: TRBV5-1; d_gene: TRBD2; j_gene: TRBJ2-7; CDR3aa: CASSYDSGEFYEQYF; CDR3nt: TGCGCCAGCAGCTATGATAGCGGGGAGTTCTACGAGCAGTACTTC
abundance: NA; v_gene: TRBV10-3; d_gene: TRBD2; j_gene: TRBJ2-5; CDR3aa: CAISGAGEDYEQYF; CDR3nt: TGTGCCATCAGTGGAGCGGGAGAGGATTATGAGCAGTACTTC
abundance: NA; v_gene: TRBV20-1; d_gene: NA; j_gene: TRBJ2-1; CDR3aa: CSARDPEGSYNEQFF; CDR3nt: TGCAGTGCTAGAGATCCCGAGGGCTCCTACAATGAGCAGTTCTTC
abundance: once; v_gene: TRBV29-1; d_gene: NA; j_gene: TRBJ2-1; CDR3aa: CSPRWRQRWRSYNEQFF; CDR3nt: TGCAGCCCCCGGTGGCGACAAAGGTGGCGGTCCTACAATGAGCAGTTCTTC
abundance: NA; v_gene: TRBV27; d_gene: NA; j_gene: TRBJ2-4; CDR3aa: CASSLADGAQYF; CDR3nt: TGTGCCAGCAGTTTAGCGGACGGGGCCCAGTACTTC
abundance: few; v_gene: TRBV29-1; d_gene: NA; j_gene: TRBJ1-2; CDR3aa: CSVDEEQSHTF; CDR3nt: TGCAGCGTTGACGAGGAACAGTCGCACACCTTC